The 17 T cell receptor beta chains given below trace back to one sample, sequenced in a study of T cell responses to AZD1222 COVID-19 vaccine. The assay was immunoSEQ multiplex PCR, and TCRdb's table has in-frame clones only and misses some. This sample has over 90,000 clones, with almost 85% found just once. This material consisted of peripheral blood, taken on day 0 of AZD1222 vaccination. These receptors were collected from an adult in good health.

CDR3 amino acids: CASSLYGSSSVEQYF. The CDR3 nucleotides read TGTGCCAGCAGCTTATACGGGAGTTCTTCGGTGGAGCAGTACTTC. This chain connects TRBV7-9 to TRBJ2-7; a weak D match, TRBD2 (6 bases). V shed 2 bases and J shed 7 bases, with 18 bases lying between them. There are 15 residues in the CDR3. Germline lookup yields CDR1 SEHNR and CDR2 FQNEAQ (reference sequence).

J is TRBJ2-1 and V is TRBV10-3; weak D call: TRBD2 (6 bases). With 10 bases removed from V and 4 bases from J, the gap between germline ends came to 20 bases. Germline V lookup: CDR1 ENHRY, CDR2 SYGVKD. The CDR3 consists of 15 residues. This CDR3 is CATKPPGLEYNEQFF. The DNA for the CDR3 is TGTGCCACTAAACCGCCGGGACTGGAATACAATGAGCAGTTCTTC.

This rearrangement joins TRBV24-1 to TRBJ2-1; TRBD2 aligns across 8 bases. The CDR3 totals 17 residues. V trimming: 0 bases; J trimming: 4 bases; junction bases outside the gene matches: 7. CDR1 is KGHDR and CDR2 is SFDVKD in the germline V gene. The CDR3 sequence is CATSDLSGGGTYNEQFF. The DNA for the CDR3 is TGTGCCACCAGTGATTTGAGTGGCGGGGGGACATACAATGAGCAGTTCTTC.

The table lists this clone with a few counts. The chain carries TRBV29-1 and TRBJ1-3, with no clear D. This CDR3 contains 12 residues. The germline V gene has CDR1 SQVTM and CDR2 ANQGSEA. Trimming removed 4 bases from V and 4 bases from J, with 8 bases in between. CDR3 nucleotides: TGCAGCGTTGGGGTGGAAGGAAACACCATATATTTT. This codes for CSVGVEGNTIYF.

The chain couples TRBV5-6 to TRBJ2-5; D is perhaps TRBD1 (6 bases). The CDR3 is 14 amino acids. CDR1 SGHDT and CDR2 YYEEEE come from the germline V gene. The ends were cut back, 0 bases at V and 5 bases at J, with 11 bases in the middle. The CDR3 region has the DNA TGTGCCAGCAGCTTGGCCAACAGGGTTGAGACCCAGTACTTC. Protein product: CASSLANRVETQYF.

This rearrangement joins TRBV28 to TRBJ2-1; a possible D gene is TRBD1 (5 bases). Germline V gene data show CDR1 as MDHEN and CDR2 as SYDVKM. The CDR3 covers 14 residues. The germline V and J ends were trimmed by 2 bases and 8 bases, with 13 bases remaining between them. CDR3 region: CASSLGDSRDEQFF. The CDR3 nucleotides read TGTGCCAGCAGTTTAGGCGACAGTCGGGATGAGCAGTTCTTC.

V is TRBV9 and J is TRBJ2-5, with TRBD1 as a possible D gene (6 bases). CDR3 length: 12 residues. V gave up 2 bases and J gave up 4 bases, with 6 bases separating them. Germline assignment: CDR1 SGDLS and CDR2 YYNGEE. CDR3 in DNA: TGTGCCAGCAGCGTCAGGGGAGAGACCCAGTACTTC. Translated: CASSVRGETQYF.

This clone was seen only once. V gene TRBV28 combines with J gene TRBJ2-7, with D unclear. V gave up 6 bases and J gave up 0 bases, with 12 bases separating them. CDR3 size: 14 residues. Per germline, CDR1 MDHEN and CDR2 SYDVKM. CDR3 in amino acids: CASSYADGSYEQYF. In nucleotides, the CDR3 is TGTGCCAGCAGCTACGCGGACGGCTCCTACGAGCAGTACTTC.

J is TRBJ1-3 and V is TRBV28; no clear D. Germline values: CDR1 MDHEN, CDR2 SYDVKM. This CDR3 contains 11 residues. V dropped 3 bases and J dropped 6 bases, with 3 bases sitting between them. The CDR3 region is CASSFKNTIYF. The CDR3 region has the DNA TGTGCCAGCAGTTTTAAAAACACCATATATTTT.

The chain uses TRBV19 and TRBJ1-4, with a tentative D call TRBD1 (5 bases). Trimming cost V 10 bases and J 0 bases, with 18 bases left between them. Germline V lookup: CDR1 LNHDA, CDR2 SQIVND (reference sequence). CDR3 length: 16 residues. CDR3 DNA sequence: TGTGCCACTCCCAGAGGGTTAGGGGCAACTAATGAAAAACTGTTTTTT. It specifies CATPRGLGATNEKLFF. The full variable domain, with the rest looked up from reference TRBV19 and TRBJ1-4, is DGGITQSPKYLFRKEGQNVTLSCEQNLNHDAMYWYRQDPGQGLRLIYYSQIVNDFQKGDIAEGYSVSREKKESFPLTVTSAQKNPTAFYLCATPRGLGATNEKLFFGSGTQLSVL.

The V call is TRBV12-5, the J call TRBJ1-2, with D possibly matching TRBD1 (6 bases). CDR1 is LGHNT and CDR2 is FRNRAP in the germline V gene. The CDR3 is 14 amino acids. V shed 3 bases and J shed 4 bases, with 12 bases lying between them. The CDR3 DNA follows: TGTGCTAGTGGTTTTGGGGGGCGCGGCTATGGCTACACCTTC. Protein: CASGFGGRGYGYTF.

The chain joins TRBV7-8 to TRBJ1-1; unclear D gene. The CDR3 is made up of 13 amino acids. Trimming took off 1 base at V and 3 bases at J, with 6 bases between the two ends. CDR1 and CDR2 from the germline V gene are SGHVS and FQNEAQ. The CDR3 reads CASSLVGDTEAFF. The CDR3 DNA reads TGTGCCAGCAGCTTAGTCGGGGACACTGAAGCTTTCTTT. The complete variable domain, with remaining parts taken from reference TRBV7-8 and TRBJ1-1, reads GAGVSQSPRYKVAKRGQDVALRCDPISGHVSLFWYQQALGQGPEFLTYFQNEAQLDKSGLPSDRFFAERPEGSVSTLKIQRTQQEDSAVYLCASSLVGDTEAFFGQGTRLTVV.

The rearrangement joins TRBV3-1 (or the pseudogene TRBV3-2) to TRBJ1-4; D is perhaps TRBD1 (5 bases). CDR3 size: 13 residues. Trimming stripped 4 bases from V and 8 bases from J, with 11 bases between. Germline V lookup: CDR1 LGHDT, CDR2 YNNKEL (reference sequence). CDR3 protein: CASSPDSREKLFF. The DNA of the CDR3 is TGTGCCAGCAGCCCCGACAGCCGAGAAAAACTGTTTTTT.

V is TRBV5-6 and J is TRBJ2-1; D may be TRBD1 (5 bases). Germline lookup yields CDR1 SGHDT and CDR2 YYEEEE. This CDR3 contains 16 residues. V shed 3 bases and J shed 2 bases, with 15 bases lying between them. CDR3 nucleotides: TGTGCCAGCAGCTCTGAGCAGGGTGGGGCCTACAATGAGCAGTTCTTC. It yields the protein CASSSEQGGAYNEQFF.

This clone was counted only a few times. The rearrangement links TRBV4-2 to TRBJ1-2, with D perhaps matching TRBD1 (5 bases). Deletions cut 1 base from V and 8 bases from J, with 17 bases between. CDR3 length: 15 residues. Germline lookup yields CDR1 LGHNA and CDR2 YNFKEQ. The CDR3 DNA sequence: TGTGCCAGCAGCCAAGTAGGGGTCTTAAGTGGGGGCTACACCTTC. This translates into CASSQVGVLSGGYTF.

This chain connects TRBV5-4 to TRBJ2-7; D is ambiguous. The CDR3 is 13 amino acids. Germline values: CDR1 SGHNT, CDR2 YYREEE (reference sequence). V was shortened by 3 bases and J by 7 bases, with 14 bases between the two germline ends. As DNA, the CDR3 is TGTGCCAGCAGCTCGGACCCTTCGAGGGAGCAGTACGTC. This sequence encodes CASSSDPSREQYV.

This clone was picked up a small number of times. V and J are TRBV12-3 or TRBV12-4 and TRBJ1-6; 8 bases agree with TRBD1. The V segment lost 3 bases and the J segment 10 bases; nucleotides outside the gene matches: 2. The CDR3 loop spans 13 amino acids. The CDR3 spells CASSLGQESPLHF. The CDR3 DNA reads TGTGCCAGCAGTTTGGGACAGGAGTCACCCCTCCACTTT.